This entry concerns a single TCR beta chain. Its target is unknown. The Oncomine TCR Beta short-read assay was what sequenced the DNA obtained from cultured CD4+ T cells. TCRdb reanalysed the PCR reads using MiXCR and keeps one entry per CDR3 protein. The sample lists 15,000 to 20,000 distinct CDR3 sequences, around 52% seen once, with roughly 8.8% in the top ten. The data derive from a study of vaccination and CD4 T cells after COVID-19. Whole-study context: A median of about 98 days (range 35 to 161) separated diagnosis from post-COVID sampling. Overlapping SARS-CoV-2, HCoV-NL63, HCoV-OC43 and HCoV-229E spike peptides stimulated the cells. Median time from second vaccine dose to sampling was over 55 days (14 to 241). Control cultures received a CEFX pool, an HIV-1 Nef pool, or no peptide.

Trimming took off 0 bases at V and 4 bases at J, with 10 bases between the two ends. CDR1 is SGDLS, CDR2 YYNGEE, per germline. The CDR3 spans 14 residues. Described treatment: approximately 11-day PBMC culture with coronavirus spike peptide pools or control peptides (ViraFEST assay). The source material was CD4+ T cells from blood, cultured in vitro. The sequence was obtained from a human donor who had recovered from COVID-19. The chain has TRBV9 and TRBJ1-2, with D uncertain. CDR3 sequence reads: CASSVGPGTYGYTF. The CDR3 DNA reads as TGTGCCAGCAGCGTAGGCCCGGGAACCTATGGCTACACCTTC.